The 31 T cell receptor beta chains reported below all come from one sample, sequenced in a study of cytomegalovirus exposure and HLA in healthy donors. In the PCR, 60 Vbeta and 13 Jbeta primers were used. The data were produced by immunoSEQ multiplex PCR, yet TCRdb's version contains in-frame clones alone and is incomplete. The sample records about 87,000 clones, 65% to 75% being singletons. Sequenced sample: PBMCs. The origin of the receptors is a young man in good health and CMV-seropositive.

A word on this clone: At one end the junction does not follow the germline gene, possibly because of a read error. Other DNA variants within this sample encode the same CDR3. V usage is TRBV11-1 and J usage is TRBJ1-1, with 8 bases identical to TRBD1. The germline V gene encodes CDR1 SGHAT and CDR2 FQDESV (reference sequence). This CDR3 region has 13 residues. CDR3 in DNA: TGCGCCAGCAGTCGAAGCCGACAGGGGGAAGCTTTCTTT. Amino acid sequence: CASSRSRQGEAFF.

The chain carries TRBV2 and TRBJ1-6, with TRBD1 matching over 10 bases. Germline CDR1 and CDR2: SNHLY and FYNNEI. V was pared by 6 bases and J by 7 bases, with 3 bases of the junction left unmatched. This CDR3 contains 14 residues. The CDR3 nucleotides read TGTGCCAGCAGGGTGACAGGGGGCAATTCACCCCTCCACTTT. It encodes CASRVTGGNSPLHF.

The chain couples TRBV4-3 to TRBJ2-1; D possibly corresponds to TRBD2 (6 bases). Germline assignment: CDR1 LGHNA and CDR2 YSLEER. This CDR3 region has 15 residues. V was cut by 2 bases and J by 6 bases, with 14 bases left in between. This chain's CDR3 is CASSQLSGAFNEQFF. CDR3 bases: TGCGCCAGCAGCCAACTTAGCGGAGCGTTCAATGAGCAGTTCTTC.

At least ten counts were recorded for this clone. The chain recombines TRBV10-3 with TRBJ1-6; the match to TRBD1 covers 8 bases. Trimming at V came to 3 bases and at J to 8 bases, leaving 9 bases not matched to a gene. The CDR3 sequence is 16 residues long. Germline loops: CDR1 ENHRY, CDR2 SYGVKD. The CDR3 reads CAISDLGQGPDSPLHF. The CDR3 nucleotides read TGTGCCATCAGTGACCTAGGACAGGGACCCGATTCACCCCTCCACTTT.

The DNA for the CDR3 is TGTGCCACCCATGTAGCAGGGGCAGATAATGAAAAACTGTTTTTT. Translating gives CATHVAGADNEKLFF. The gene calls are TRBV5-4 and TRBJ1-4, with a tentative D call TRBD1 (6 bases). Trimming took off 9 bases at V and 4 bases at J, with 19 bases between the two ends. The V gene's germline CDR1 is SGHNT and CDR2 YYREEE (reference sequence). The CDR3 is made up of 15 amino acids.

The chain couples TRBV28 to TRBJ1-2; D call uncertain. V was clipped by 8 bases and J by 6 bases, with 22 bases between them. CDR1 and CDR2 from the germline V gene are MDHEN and SYDVKM. The CDR3 is 15 residues long. The CDR3 loop is CASSLSGPHGDGYTF. The CDR3 DNA reads TGTGCCAGCTCCTTAAGCGGGCCACATGGGGATGGCTACACCTTC.

V is TRBV7-3 and J is TRBJ2-1; D ambiguous. Trimming took off 7 bases at V and 8 bases at J, with 12 bases between the two ends. Germline V gene data show CDR1 as SGHTA and CDR2 as FQGTGA. The CDR3 is 12 residues long. Here the CDR3 DNA reads TGTGCCAGCACCCAAGCCGAGGATGAGCAGTTCTTC. Translating it yields CASTQAEDEQFF.

This clone is a singleton in its sample. V gene TRBV28 combines with J gene TRBJ2-7; 8 nucleotides align to TRBD1. The CDR3 consists of 14 residues. CDR1 and CDR2 from the germline V gene are MDHEN and SYDVKM. Unmatched junction bases numbered 10, after V lost 6 bases and J lost 6 bases. CDR3 coding DNA: TGTGCCAGCAGACGTCCAGGGGGCACGGCCGAGCAGTACTTC. Amino acids: CASRRPGGTAEQYF. The full variable domain, with the rest looked up from reference TRBV28 and TRBJ2-7, is DVKVTQSSRYLVKRTGEKVFLECVQDMDHENMFWYRQDPGLGLRLIYFSYDVKMKEKGDIPEGYSVSREKKERFSLILESASTNQTSMYLCASRRPGGTAEQYFGPGTRLTVT.

This clone has just a few counts. The chain uses TRBV7-6 and TRBJ2-7, with D tentatively TRBD2 (7 bases). V was clipped by 1 base and J by 7 bases, with 14 bases between them. The germline CDR1 and CDR2 sequences are SGHVS and FNYEAQ. The CDR3 contains 14 residues. The CDR3: CASSLVGGGDEQYF. The CDR3 nucleotides read TGTGCCAGCAGCTTAGTAGGCGGGGGCGATGAGCAGTACTTC.

There are a few counts of this clone. This chain joins TRBV28 and TRBJ2-2, with 15 positions matching TRBD2. The V and J ends lost 7 bases and 4 bases, in that order; junction bases with no gene match: 7. CDR3 length equals 17 residues. Germline V gives CDR1 MDHEN, CDR2 SYDVKM. The CDR3 sequence is CASTSGLAGGITGELFF. The CDR3 DNA is TGTGCCAGCACCTCGGGACTAGCGGGAGGTATCACCGGGGAGCTGTTTTTT.

V is TRBV28 and J is TRBJ2-5, with a weak D call TRBD2 (6 bases). Germline V gene lookup returns CDR1 MDHEN and CDR2 SYDVKM. V dropped 4 bases and J dropped 5 bases, with 8 bases sitting between them. This CDR3 has 12 amino acids. CDR3 in DNA: TGTGCCAGCAGTTCAGGGAGGGAGACCCAGTACTTC. Protein sequence: CASSSGRETQYF.

The J gene is TRBJ1-5, the V gene TRBV29-1; 12 bases are shared with TRBD1. There are 14 residues in the CDR3. With 5 bases clipped from V and 5 bases from J, the junction kept 4 bases outside the gene matches. Germline V gives CDR1 SQVTM, CDR2 ANQGSEA. CDR3 nucleotide sequence: TGCAGCGTTTCCGGGACAGGGGGCGATCAGCCCCAGCATTTT. This translates into CSVSGTGGDQPQHF.

This sequence joins TRBV19 and TRBJ2-1; 11 positions agree with TRBD2. This CDR3 region has 16 residues. J lost 4 bases, V lost 4 bases, and 6 bases had no gene match. CDR1 LNHDA and CDR2 SQIVND come from the germline V gene (reference sequence). This chain's CDR3 is CASSNPSGRNYNEQFF. The CDR3 DNA sequence: TGTGCCAGTAGTAATCCTAGCGGGAGGAATTACAATGAGCAGTTCTTC. The full variable domain, its missing parts supplied by reference TRBV19 and TRBJ2-1, is DGGITQSPKYLFRKEGQNVTLSCEQNLNHDAMYWYRQDPGQGLRLIYYSQIVNDFQKGDIAEGYSVSREKKESFPLTVTSAQKNPTAFYLCASSNPSGRNYNEQFFGPGTRLTVL.

This chain uses TRBV27 with TRBJ2-2; D gene ambiguous. Trimming stripped 2 bases from V and 1 base from J, with 8 bases between. CDR3 length: 15 amino acids. Germline V lookup: CDR1 MNHEY, CDR2 SMNVEV (reference sequence). CDR3 nucleotide sequence: TGTGCCAGCAGTTTAGCCGGTTTGAACACCGGGGAGCTGTTTTTT. Protein product: CASSLAGLNTGELFF.

The rearrangement joins TRBV19 to TRBJ2-5, with TRBD1 matching 9 bases. Germline trimming cut 3 bases from V and 4 bases from J; bases unmatched to any gene: 6. The V gene's germline CDR1 is LNHDA and CDR2 SQIVND (reference sequence). CDR3 length: 15 residues. CDR3 loop: CASSIRDRAGETQYF. CDR3 DNA: TGTGCCAGTAGTATCCGGGACAGGGCGGGAGAGACCCAGTACTTC.

This clone came up once. The CDR3 sequence is CASSVAGGANEQFF. As DNA, the CDR3 is TGCGCCAGCAGTGTAGCGGGGGGCGCCAATGAGCAGTTCTTC. The gene calls are TRBV10-2 and TRBJ2-1, with 10 bases aligning to TRBD2. Germline loops: CDR1 WSHSY, CDR2 SAAADI. Germline trimming cut 4 bases from V and 6 bases from J; bases unmatched to any gene: 3. This CDR3 contains 14 residues.

The V and J genes are TRBV19 and TRBJ2-7, with 9 bases fitting TRBD1. V gave up 4 bases and J gave up 0 bases; unmatched junction bases: 4. The CDR3 covers 15 residues. Germline-derived CDR1 and CDR2 are LNHDA and SQIVND (reference sequence). CDR3 residues: CASSKGTGYSYEQYF. The CDR3 DNA reads TGTGCCAGTAGTAAGGGGACAGGGTACTCCTACGAGCAGTACTTC.

The chain recombines TRBV6-1 with TRBJ2-1; D is possibly TRBD2 (7 bases). This CDR3 region has 14 residues. V was pared by 9 bases and J by 1 base, with 13 bases between. Looked up from germline, CDR1 is MNHNS and CDR2 is SASEGT. The CDR3 DNA reads TGTGCCAGTGGGGGGGGCCAGTCCTACAATGAGCAGTTCTTC. This codes for CASGGGQSYNEQFF.

The CDR3 region has the DNA TGTGCCAGCAGCTTATCATCAAGGGGGCAGACCCAGTACTTC. Its protein is CASSLSSRGQTQYF. V gene TRBV7-8 combines with J gene TRBJ2-5; TRBD1 aligns across 7 bases. The germline V gene has CDR1 SGHVS and CDR2 FQNEAQ. Germline trimming cut 2 bases from V and 6 bases from J; bases unmatched to any gene: 6. The CDR3 runs 14 residues.

The chain is built from TRBV28 and TRBJ1-1; a weak D match, TRBD1 (6 bases). This CDR3 has 14 residues. Germline CDR1 and CDR2: MDHEN and SYDVKM. The germline V and J ends were trimmed by 6 bases and 9 bases, with 20 bases remaining between them. CDR3 loop: CASRQSLQGDKAFF. The CDR3 DNA is TGTGCCAGCAGACAATCCTTACAGGGTGATAAAGCTTTCTTT. The full variable domain, rest sourced from reference TRBV28 and TRBJ1-1, is DVKVTQSSRYLVKRTGEKVFLECVQDMDHENMFWYRQDPGLGLRLIYFSYDVKMKEKGDIPEGYSVSREKKERFSLILESASTNQTSMYLCASRQSLQGDKAFFGQGTRLTVV.

This clone was seen a handful of times. As DNA, the CDR3 is TGTGCCAGCAGCTTAGTCTCCACACCCGGGGAGCTGTTTTTT. Protein product: CASSLVSTPGELFF. This chain uses TRBV7-9 with TRBJ2-2; no definite D call. Looked up from germline, CDR1 is SEHNR and CDR2 is FQNEAQ (reference sequence). Trimming stripped 1 base from V and 6 bases from J, with 9 bases between. The CDR3 runs 14 residues. Full variable domain (rest looked up from reference TRBV7-9 and TRBJ2-2): DTGVSQNPRHKITKRGQNVTFRCDPISEHNRLYWYRQTLGQGPEFLTYFQNEAQLEKSRLLSDRFSAERPKGSFSTLEIQRTEQGDSAMYLCASSLVSTPGELFFGEGSRLTVL.

The chain is built from TRBV4-1 and TRBJ2-5; the D is unclear. The CDR3 length is 14 residues. CDR1 is MGHRA, CDR2 YSYEKL, per germline. V was cut by 1 base and J by 2 bases, with 8 bases left in between. DNA of the CDR3: TGCGCCAGCAGCCAAGGACACACACAAGAGACCCAGTACTTC. It yields the protein CASSQGHTQETQYF.

The V call is TRBV2, the J call TRBJ1-5; D is unresolved. V shed 4 bases and J shed 7 bases, with 11 bases lying between them. CDR1 is SNHLY and CDR2 is FYNNEI in the germline V gene. The CDR3 runs to 13 residues. CDR3 region: CASSGQAAQPQHF. The CDR3 region has the DNA TGTGCCAGCAGTGGCCAAGCGGCCCAGCCCCAGCATTTT.

This chain uses TRBV7-3 with TRBJ2-1; 12 positions agree with TRBD2. The germline V gene has CDR1 SGHTA and CDR2 FQGTGA. The CDR3 sequence is 15 residues long. Trimming at V came to 1 base and at J to 10 bases, leaving 5 bases not matched to a gene. The DNA for the CDR3 is TGTGCCAGCAGCTTAAGCGGACTAGCGGGGTACGAGCAGTTCTTC. It specifies CASSLSGLAGYEQFF. Variable domain in full (rest from reference TRBV7-3 and TRBJ2-1): GAGVSQTPSNKVTEKGKYVELRCDPISGHTALYWYRQSLGQGPEFLIYFQGTGAADDSGLPNDRFFAVRPEGSVSTLKIQRTERGDSAVYLCASSLSGLAGYEQFFGPGTRLTVL.

The chain carries TRBV6-5 and TRBJ2-2, with D unclear. This CDR3 spans 16 amino acids. Trimming cost V 2 bases and J 5 bases, with 15 bases left between them. In germline, CDR1 is MNHEY, CDR2 SVGAGI. CDR3 in amino acids: CASSYLIGAYTGELFF. The DNA for the CDR3 is TGTGCCAGCAGTTACCTCATAGGAGCGTATACCGGGGAGCTGTTTTTT.

V is TRBV7-3 and J is TRBJ2-3; tentative D call: TRBD2 (7 bases). Trimming left V 5 bases short and J 1 base short, with 16 bases between. Germline V gene data show CDR1 as SGHTA and CDR2 as FQGTGA. The CDR3 has 16 residues. The CDR3 region has the DNA TGTGCCAGCAGCCCCGGGGGGCGGGGCCGCACAGATACGCAGTATTTT. Translated: CASSPGGRGRTDTQYF.

The chain couples TRBV5-6 to TRBJ2-1; the match to TRBD2 covers 7 bases. The trim removed 3 bases at V and 0 bases at J, leaving 3 bases unmatched. CDR3 length: 15 amino acids. Looked up from germline, CDR1 is SGHDT and CDR2 is YYEEEE. CDR3 nucleotides: TGTGCCAGCAGCTCCGGCGGGAGCTCCTACAATGAGCAGTTCTTC. Encoded protein: CASSSGGSSYNEQFF.

This chain uses TRBV9 with TRBJ2-5, with 10 bases fitting TRBD2. J gave up 4 bases and V 0 bases, and 3 bases lay outside the gene matches. The CDR3 loop spans 15 amino acids. CDR1 is SGDLS, CDR2 YYNGEE, per germline. The CDR3: CASSVGLAGGETQYF. The DNA of the CDR3 is TGTGCCAGCAGCGTAGGGTTAGCGGGAGGAGAGACCCAGTACTTC.

The chain recombines TRBV29-1 with TRBJ1-1, with a tentative D call TRBD1 (6 bases). Per the germline V gene, CDR1 is SQVTM and CDR2 is ANQGSEA. Trimming took 5 bases from V and 1 from J, leaving 14 bases between them. The CDR3 loop spans 14 amino acids. The CDR3 DNA reads as TGCAGCGTTCTCCCAGGGGCTCAGAACACTGAAGCTTTCTTT. This codes for CSVLPGAQNTEAFF.

This clone was observed once. The chain carries TRBV29-1 and TRBJ2-7; 10 bases line up with TRBD1. The CDR3 is made up of 16 amino acids. CDR1 and CDR2 (germline): SQVTM, ANQGSEA. Trimming at V came to 6 bases and at J to 6 bases, leaving 17 bases not matched to a gene. CDR3 nucleotide sequence: TGCAGCGTCCCCTCCGGGACAGGGGCATATCCCCGCGAGCAGTACTTC. Amino acid sequence: CSVPSGTGAYPREQYF.

The rearrangement joins TRBV7-3 to TRBJ2-1; 8 bases are shared with TRBD2. The junction had 3 bases not matched to a gene; V was cut back by 5 bases and J by 0 bases. The CDR3 extends over 15 amino acids. Germline V gives CDR1 SGHTA, CDR2 FQGTGA. The CDR3 DNA reads TGTGCCAGCAGCCCCCGGGGGGGCTCCTACAATGAGCAGTTCTTC. It specifies CASSPRGGSYNEQFF.